This TCR beta chain was documented in a study of beta chain features in type 1 diabetes. Turning to the study itself: Patients did not differ from healthy donors in age, gender or cell yield.

The investigators reverse transcribed all of the isolated RNA, so they sequenced expressed TCRB transcripts. The data were produced by immunoSEQ multiplex PCR, yet TCRdb's version contains in-frame clones alone and is incomplete. The sample lists roughly 150,000 clones, 10% to 13% seen once, with around 0.48% in the top ten. The CDR3 loop spans 10 amino acids. This clone was seen many times. The antigen is not known. Compared with germline, one end of the junction differs, possibly owing to a read error. Study results and caveats: High TCR expression in some cells could lead to their over-representation in cDNA sequencing. In all four CD4+ subsets, TCRB CDR3 length was significantly, moderately reduced in type 1 diabetes.

V gene TRBV23-1 combines with J gene TRBJ1-1; 7 nucleotides line up with TRBD1. TRBV23-1 belongs to the ORF category, with a function that is uncertain. The origin of this receptor is a man aged 25-40 years with type 1 diabetes. The sample was central memory CD4+ T cells from blood. CDR3 nucleotides: TGCGCCAGCAGTCAGAGGGACAGCCCCTTT. Translation gives CASSQRDSPF.